The rows below give T cell receptor beta chains drawn from one sample of a study of shared clonotypes between healthy human individuals. Repertoires were generated with immunoSEQ multiplex PCR, while TCRdb's copy carries only in-frame clones and drops some. The data show about a million clones, with 70% to 85% seen just once and 0.7% to 0.95% held by the top ten. Sequenced: memory CD4+ T cells from PBMCs. The origin of the receptors is a man aged 18-30 years in good health. Some clones in this sample may be carry-over from other donors' samples. Each CDR3 is given with its conserved first and last residue. The order of the fields is clone size, CDR3 length, J gene, V gene, D gene, CDR3 DNA, CDR3 protein. A D gene is named only where the DNA matches it firmly. Size is omitted from some rows. Given values are once, few, many or a class for expanded clones.

-,13,TRBJ2-4,TRBV2,-,TGTGCCAGCACACAATTAGCCAAAAACATTCAGTACTTC,CASTQLAKNIQYF
-,15,TRBJ1-3,TRBV5-1,-,TGCGCCAGCACCGTAACGGGAGACTCTGGAAACACCATATATTTT,CASTVTGDSGNTIYF
-,14,TRBJ2-1,TRBV9,-,TGTGCCAGCAGCGTGGGCTATACCGTCAATGAGCAGTTCTTC,CASSVGYTVNEQFF
-,15,TRBJ2-2,TRBV7-6,-,TGTGCCAGCAGCACCGGGGGTTCGAACACCGGGGAGCTGTTTTTT,CASSTGGSNTGELFF
-,16,TRBJ2-1,TRBV19,TRBD2,TGTGCCAGTAGTACTACTAGCGGGAGTCACTACAATGAGCAGTTCTTC,CASSTTSGSHYNEQFF
-,15,TRBJ1-2,TRBV5-8,TRBD1,TGTGCCAGCAGAGGCGACAGGGGGCGCGGCTATGGCTACACCTTC,CASRGDRGRGYGYTF
once,14,TRBJ2-7,TRBV5-1,-,TGCGCCAGCAGCTTGGTGGGGTTATCCTACGAGCAGTACTTC,CASSLVGLSYEQYF
-,14,TRBJ2-7,TRBV5-6,TRBD2,TGTGCCAGCAGCTTGGTTTCCGGGGGGTACGAGCAGTACTTC,CASSLVSGGYEQYF
-,13,TRBJ1-1,TRBV30,-,TGTGCCTGGAGTCCAGGTTGGAACACTGAAGCTTTCTTT,CAWSPGWNTEAFF
-,15,TRBJ1-2,TRBV4-3,-,TGCGCCAGCAGCCAAGATCCGCGAGCTAACTATGGCTACACCTTC,CASSQDPRANYGYTF
-,15,TRBJ2-2,TRBV4-1,-,TGCGCCAGCAGCCGACAGGAGACGAACACCGGGGAGCTGTTTTTT,CASSRQETNTGELFF
-,14,TRBJ1-2,TRBV5-1,TRBD1,TGCGCCAGCAGCTCCGGGACAGGGGCGCGGGGCTACACCTTC,CASSSGTGARGYTF
few,15,TRBJ1-5,TRBV5-1,-,TGCGCCAGCAGCCCCCAAGGGGGAGGCAATCAGCCCCAGCATTTT,CASSPQGGGNQPQHF
-,14,TRBJ2-7,TRBV27,TRBD2,TGTGCCAGCAGAAGCGGGACTGGCTCCTACGAGCAGTACTTC,CASRSGTGSYEQYF
-,17,TRBJ2-7,TRBV9,TRBD2,TGTGCCAGCAGCTCCAAAAGTGGAGAACTAGCGGATTACGAGCAGTACTTC,CASSSKSGELADYEQYF
-,12,TRBJ2-7,TRBV5-4,-,TGTGCCAGCAGCTTGGAGGGTTACGAGCAGTACTTC,CASSLEGYEQYF
-,12,TRBJ1-1,TRBV29-1,TRBD1,TGCAGCGCCCGACAGGGCCACACTGAAGCTTTCTTT,CSARQGHTEAFF
few,13,TRBJ1-2,TRBV5-1,-,TGCGCCAGCAGCTTAAGTGAAGAAGCTGGCTACACCTTC,CASSLSEEAGYTF
-,13,TRBJ1-3,TRBV10-1,-,TGCGCCAGCAGAGCCGGACCTGGAAACACCATATATTTT,CASRAGPGNTIYF
-,13,TRBJ2-7,TRBV6-5,-,TGTGCCAGCAGTTCAACGGGGAGCTACGAGCAGTACTTC,CASSSTGSYEQYF
many,17,TRBJ2-2,TRBV28,TRBD2,TGTGCCAGCATTGGACTAGCGGACCCATCGAACACCGGGGAGCTGTTTTTT,CASIGLADPSNTGELFF
-,16,TRBJ2-3,TRBV10-1,TRBD2,TGCGCCAGCTCCAAGGGACTAGCGGCTGGCACAGATACGCAGTATTTT,CASSKGLAAGTDTQYF
few,14,TRBJ2-7,TRBV19,TRBD2,TGTGCCAGTAGGGAGCGGGAAGAGGGACACGAGCAGTACTTC,CASREREEGHEQYF
once,15,TRBJ2-7,TRBV4-1,-,TGCGCCAGCAGCGGACGGGTCCGGAGCTCCTACGAGCAGTACTTC,CASSGRVRSSYEQYF
-,14,TRBJ1-5,TRBV2,TRBD1,TGTGCCAGCAGTGGGGACAGGGAAGGTCAGCCCCAGCATTTT,CASSGDREGQPQHF
-,13,TRBJ2-2,TRBV29-1,TRBD1,TGCAGCGCCGACAGGGGGCTCACCGGGGAGCTGTTTTTT,CSADRGLTGELFF
few,16,TRBJ1-5,TRBV27,TRBD1,TGTGCCAGCAGTCCCCAGGGGGCGATCAGCGGGGAGCCCCAGCATTTT,CASSPQGAISGEPQHF
-,14,TRBJ1-5,TRBV28,TRBD1,TGTGCCACCGGGACAGGGGGCGACATTCAGCCCCAGCATTTT,CATGTGGDIQPQHF
-,13,TRBJ2-1,TRBV28,-,TGTGCCAGCAGAAAAAGCTCCTACAATGAGCAGTTCTTC,CASRKSSYNEQFF
-,15,TRBJ1-1,TRBV5-4,TRBD1,TGTGCCAGCAGGGTAGGGACAGCCCAGAACACTGAAGCTTTCTTT,CASRVGTAQNTEAFF
-,15,TRBJ2-2,TRBV28,-,TGTGCCAGCAGGGCCGGGACGGGACCCTACGGGGAGCTGTTTTTT,CASRAGTGPYGELFF
few,16,TRBJ1-4,TRBV5-5,-,TGTGCCAGCAGCCTTTCCCCTGTCAACCTTAATGAAAAACTGTTTTTT,CASSLSPVNLNEKLFF
once,14,TRBJ1-2,TRBV28,-,TGTGCCAGCAGCTCTCAGAAAGCTAACTATGGCTACACCTTC,CASSSQKANYGYTF
-,14,TRBJ2-1,TRBV11-2,-,TGTGCCAGCAGCTTAGTAGGCATGTACAATGAGCAGTTCTTC,CASSLVGMYNEQFF
-,14,TRBJ2-3,TRBV7-2,-,TGTGCCAGCAGCTTAGCTTCCCGCCCCGGTACGCAGTATTTT,CASSLASRPGTQYF
-,17,TRBJ1-4,TRBV5-1,-,TGCGCCAGCAGCTTGGCGCCATTAAGTCTAACTAATGAAAAACTGTTTTTT,CASSLAPLSLTNEKLFF
-,17,TRBJ1-4,TRBV9,TRBD1,TGTGCCAGCAGCGTAGACGGGACAGGGAACTCTAATGAAAAACTGTTTTTT,CASSVDGTGNSNEKLFF
-,15,TRBJ2-1,TRBV2,-,TGTGCCAGCAGTGATCCGAGTAGCTCCTACAATGAGCAGTTCTTC,CASSDPSSSYNEQFF
-,14,TRBJ1-6,TRBV28,TRBD1,TGTGCCAGCACCAGGGGACAGGGTGGTTCACCCCTCCACTTT,CASTRGQGGSPLHF
-,15,TRBJ2-7,TRBV5-1,TRBD1,TGCGCCAGCAGCCGATTGGTGGGACAGGGCCACGAGCAGTACTTC,CASSRLVGQGHEQYF
few,13,TRBJ1-3,TRBV6-1,-,TGTGCCAGCAGTGTAGGGGCTGGAAACACCATATATTTT,CASSVGAGNTIYF
-,13,TRBJ1-2,TRBV5-6,-,TGTGCCAGCAGCTTGGACAATCGCTATGGCTACACCTTC,CASSLDNRYGYTF
-,12,TRBJ2-7,TRBV14,-,TGTGCCAGCAGCCTGAAGAAGACAGAGCAGTACTTC,CASSLKKTEQYF
-,18,TRBJ2-2,TRBV7-8,TRBD1,TGTGCCAGCAGCTTAGCGAGAGCCGGGACAGGGAACACCGGGGAGCTGTTTTTT,CASSLARAGTGNTGELFF
-,15,TRBJ1-3,TRBV6-6,-,TGTGCCAGCAGTTCTCTGGGGGTCTCTGGAAACACCATATATTTT,CASSSLGVSGNTIYF
-,16,TRBJ2-3,TRBV5-4,TRBD2,TGTGCCAGCAGCCTCGACAGCGGGAGGGGTGGAGATACGCAGTATTTT,CASSLDSGRGGDTQYF
many,12,TRBJ2-3,TRBV30,TRBD2,TGTGCCTGGAGTATAGGACTAGTAGGTTCTTCTTTT,CAWSIGLVGSSF
many,14,TRBJ1-1,TRBV9,-,TGTGCCAGCAGCGTACTACCGGGTCTAACTGAAGCTTTCTTT,CASSVLPGLTEAFF
-,16,TRBJ1-5,TRBV5-6,-,TGTGCCAGCAGCTTGGGAGGTAGTACAGGGAGGAGGGGTCAGCATTTT,CASSLGGSTGRRGQHF
-,13,TRBJ2-7,TRBV7-9,-,TGTGCCAGCAGCCCCCAGGTGGGTCACGAGCAGTACTTC,CASSPQVGHEQYF
-,15,TRBJ2-7,TRBV6-5,TRBD2,TGTGCCAGCAGTTACCGGAGCGGGGCCCACTACGAGCAGTACTTC,CASSYRSGAHYEQYF
-,15,TRBJ1-5,TRBV6-5,-,TGTGCCAGCAGTTACTCCGGGGGAAGCAATCAGCCCCAGCATTTT,CASSYSGGSNQPQHF
-,16,TRBJ2-1,TRBV18,-,TGTGCCAGCTCACCACCGTCACTGAGCCAAGGGGATGAGCAGTTCTTC,CASSPPSLSQGDEQFF
-,15,TRBJ1-3,TRBV5-1,TRBD1,TGCGCCAGCAGCTTTACAGGGGACTCTGGAAACACCATATATTTT,CASSFTGDSGNTIYF
-,14,TRBJ1-1,TRBV5-4,-,TGTGCCAGCAGAGGGGCCAGAGAGAACACTGAAGCTTTCTTT,CASRGARENTEAFF
-,13,TRBJ1-1,TRBV7-9,-,TGTGCCAGCAGCTTAGCTTCTGACAGTGAAGCTTTCTTT,CASSLASDSEAFF
many,15,TRBJ1-3,TRBV4-1,TRBD1,TGCGCCAGCAGCCAAGAAGGGGGCGCTGGAAACACCATATATTTT,CASSQEGGAGNTIYF
-,14,TRBJ2-3,TRBV6-6,-,TGTGCCAGCAGCGCCGGCCGAAGCACAGATACGCAGTATTTT,CASSAGRSTDTQYF
-,18,TRBJ2-1,TRBV14,-,TGTGCCAGCAGCCGGTATTCCGGGACCACAAGCTCCTACAATGAGCAGTTCTTC,CASSRYSGTTSSYNEQFF
-,13,TRBJ2-1,TRBV5-1,-,TGCGCCAGCATGGACAGCTCCTACAATGAGCAGTTCTTC,CASMDSSYNEQFF